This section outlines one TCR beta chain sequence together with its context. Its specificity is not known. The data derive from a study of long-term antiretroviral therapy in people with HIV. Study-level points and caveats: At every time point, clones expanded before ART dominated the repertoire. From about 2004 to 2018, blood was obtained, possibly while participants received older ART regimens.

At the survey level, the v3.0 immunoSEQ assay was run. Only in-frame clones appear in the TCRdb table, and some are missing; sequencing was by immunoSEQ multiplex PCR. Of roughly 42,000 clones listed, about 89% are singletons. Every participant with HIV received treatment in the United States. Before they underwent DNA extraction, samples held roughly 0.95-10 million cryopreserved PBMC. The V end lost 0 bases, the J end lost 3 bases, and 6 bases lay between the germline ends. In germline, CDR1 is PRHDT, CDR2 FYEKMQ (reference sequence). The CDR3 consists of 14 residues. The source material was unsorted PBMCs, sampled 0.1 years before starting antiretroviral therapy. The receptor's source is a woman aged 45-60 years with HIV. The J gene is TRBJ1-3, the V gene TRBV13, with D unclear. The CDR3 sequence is CASSLGRIGNTIYF. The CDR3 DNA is TGTGCCAGCAGCTTAGGACGGATTGGAAACACCATATATTTT.